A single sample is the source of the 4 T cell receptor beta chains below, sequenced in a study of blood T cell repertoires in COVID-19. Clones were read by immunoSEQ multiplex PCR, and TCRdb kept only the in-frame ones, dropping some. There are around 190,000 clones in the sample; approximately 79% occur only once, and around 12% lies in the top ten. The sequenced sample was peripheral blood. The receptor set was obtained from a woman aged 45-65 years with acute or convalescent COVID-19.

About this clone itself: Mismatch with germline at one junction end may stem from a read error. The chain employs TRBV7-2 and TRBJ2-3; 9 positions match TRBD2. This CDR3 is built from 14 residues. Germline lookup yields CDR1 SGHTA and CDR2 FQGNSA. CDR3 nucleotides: TGTGCCAGCAGCCTAGCGGGGCTTTCGGATACGCAGTATTTT. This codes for CASSLAGLSDTQYF. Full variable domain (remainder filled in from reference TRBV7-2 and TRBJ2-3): GAGVSQSPSNKVTEKGKDVELRCDPISGHTALYWYRQSLGQGLEFLIYFQGNSAPDKSGLPSDRFSAERTGGSVSTLTIQRTQQEDSAVYLCASSLAGLSDTQYFGPGTRLTVL.

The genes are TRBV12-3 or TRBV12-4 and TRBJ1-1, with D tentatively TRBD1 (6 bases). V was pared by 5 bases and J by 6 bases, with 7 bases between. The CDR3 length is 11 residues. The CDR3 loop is CASSRQAEAFF. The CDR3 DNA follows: TGTGCCAGCAGTCGACAGGCTGAAGCTTTCTTT.

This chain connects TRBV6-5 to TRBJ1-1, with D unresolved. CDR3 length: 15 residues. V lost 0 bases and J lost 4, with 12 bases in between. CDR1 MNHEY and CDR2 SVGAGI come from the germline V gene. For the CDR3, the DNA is TGTGCCAGCAGTTACTCATTGGAGGTGGGCACTGAAGCTTTCTTT. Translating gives CASSYSLEVGTEAFF.

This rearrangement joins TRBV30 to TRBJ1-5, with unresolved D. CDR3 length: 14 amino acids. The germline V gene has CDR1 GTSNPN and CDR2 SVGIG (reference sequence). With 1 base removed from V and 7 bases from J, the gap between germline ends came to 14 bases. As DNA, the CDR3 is TGTGCCTGGAGTGGATCGGTCAACGGGCAGCCCCAGCATTTT. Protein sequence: CAWSGSVNGQPQHF. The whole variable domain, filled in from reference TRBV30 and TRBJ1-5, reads SQTIHQWPATLVQPVGSPLSLECTVEGTSNPNLYWYRQAAGRGLQLLFYSVGIGQISSEVPQNLSASRPQDRQFILSSKKLLLSDSGFYLCAWSGSVNGQPQHFGDGTRLSIL.